This T cell receptor beta chain emerged from a study of cytomegalovirus exposure and HLA in healthy donors (dated by TCRdb to about 2017). Concerning the study at large: In an earlier analysis of roughly 590 of the donors, under 300 Gb of sequence data and some 100 million unique TCR beta sequences from about 180 million T cells were reported. Of the 350 to 450 genotyped donors, roughly 80% were placed in the genetic ancestry cluster associated with self-reported Caucasian donors. In addition to the first cohort of 650 to 800 subjects, a separate validation cohort of approximately 120 different subjects was used. Typing coverage differed by locus: A, B, C, DRB1 and DQB1 were typed in roughly 620-640 donors, DQA1 in approximately 520, DPA1 in some 610, and DPB1 in approximately 450. An early release that covered around 590 HLA-typed donors contained about 300 gigabases of sequencing data and some 87 million unique TCR sequences. Using immunosequencing, the study profiled T cell repertoires from fewer than 850 subjects and related those repertoires to cytomegalovirus serostatus. A later genetic analysis used genome-wide SNP genotypes for about 55% of the 666 donors, treating that subset as a discovery cohort. Among some 400 genotyped donors of the cohort, an average of roughly 230,000 unique TCR beta nucleotide sequences was sequenced per donor, of which about 18% were non-productive. In an earlier analysis of several hundred of the donors, high-throughput TCR beta sequencing was used to judge whether each TCR beta V gene segment behaved as functional or pseudogenic. Donor age, sex, ethnicity and CMV serostatus were compiled alongside the repertoire data. HLA typing covered class I and class II loci at four-digit resolution. Every repertoire in the discovery cohort had been generated on one and the same sequencing platform. Roughly 5 DR-DQ haplotypes were treated as single units for association and clustering because of strong linkage in the cohort. To predict cytomegalovirus infection status, the study combined high-throughput TCR immunosequencing, statistical association of individual TCRs with disease status, and machine learning. The study was designed to test whether signatures of past pathogen exposure could be identified by cataloging public T cell receptors. A later analysis re-analyzed previously published TCR beta repertoires from several hundred donors and added high-resolution HLA genotyping to study TCR occurrence patterns. The later analysis used no new phenotypic data to find candidate immune exposures, relying instead on TCR beta sequences and their occurrence across donors. The study at large found these results: A further reported finding was that TCR beta sequences accurately predicted the HLA-A and HLA-B alleles for most subjects in the first cohort. A later genetic analysis reported fewer N-insertions in productive TCRs among donors in an Asian-associated ancestry cluster than the roughly 700-donor mean. When HLA alleles, especially DR and DQ, strongly co-occurred, attributing TCR associations to individual alleles was difficult. The classifier was reported to diagnose cytomegalovirus status with high specificity and sensitivity in both the original cohort and the validation cohort. According to a later analysis, TCR association rates differed among HLA loci, with DRB1 alleles showing the most associated TCRs and HLA-C alleles showing the fewest. In an earlier analysis of approximately 590 of the donors, most TCR beta V segments appeared in productive rearrangements about 87% or about 30% of the time, broadly matching IMGT annotations. CMV serostatus was the only immune exposure information available for the cohort. Some IMGT-functional V segments, including TRBV6-2 and TRBV6-3, could not be told apart with the 87-base-pair reads, so those segments were excluded. The authors suggested that the approach could potentially be generalized to other disease states and immunological phenotypes. The presence/absence analyses assumed that sequencing depth was roughly uniform across donors, and that assumption may not be true. Because some donors lacked HLA typing at each locus, the association tests relied only on the typed subset. A later analysis found that most CMV-associated TCR beta chains appeared HLA-restricted, with HLA associations seemingly driven largely by CMV exposure. In a later analysis, HLA-associated TCR beta chains showed more clonal expansion and lower generation probabilities than non-associated chains that were equally common. A cluster of highly shared sequence variants was judged likely to represent a technical artifact of the sequencing pipeline. V-gene and J-gene trimming of TCR beta chains was associated with a missense DCLRE1C variant in a later genetic analysis, and the association was replicated in an independent cohort. The study gave a list of some 150 TCR beta chains associated with cytomegalovirus. The cohort was sequenced for TCR beta chains only, and without alpha or paired-chain data the features that could be detected were limited. Linkage disequilibrium might explain the correlated functional status among segregating V segments, but an unknown experimental factor could not be excluded. In vitro tests confirmed that three of the cytomegalovirus-associated TCR beta chains recognize cytomegalovirus antigens. Because counts were too low, about 18 rarely observed V segments, including chromosome 9 orphons, were excluded from the earlier analysis of some 540 of the donors. According to a later analysis, parvovirus B19, influenza, CMV and Epstein-Barr virus appeared linked to several top co-occurrence clusters. Across donors, most TCR sequences were observed very rarely, whereas some public TCRs were present in many individuals. A later analysis associated about 16,000 TCR beta sequences with specific HLA alleles at a false discovery rate of 0.05.

To prepare the library, the immunoSEQ multiplex PCR assay was applied. A mixture of 60 forward primers for TCR Vbeta segments and 13 reverse primers for TCR Jbeta segments was used in the multiplex PCR. A multiplex PCR assay on genomic DNA amplified the CDR3 region of rearranged TCR beta genes. The amplified TCR beta libraries were sequenced on the Illumina HiSeq System as 87-base-pair reads. On the authors' methods: A later analysis counted about 76 million unique TCR beta chains across the approximately 700 repertoires, and roughly 9.9 million of these chains were shared by at least two donors. To remove PCR and sequencing errors, raw reads were error-corrected and collapsed into unique sequences using a nearest-neighbor algorithm that merged closely related sequences. CDR3 sequences were aligned to IMGT reference sequences to assign V, D and J gene segments. For a sequence to be retained, at least a six-nucleotide match to both a V gene segment and a J gene segment was required. A rearrangement was called productive if the CDR3 had no stop codons and remained in frame with V and J, and every other rearrangement was called non-productive. Following IMGT convention, CDR3 was defined as the stretch from the second conserved V-encoded cysteine up to the conserved J-encoded phenylalanine. The earlier analysis of 550 to 650 of the donors excluded any sequence lacking an unambiguous match to a single V gene segment. An earlier analysis of almost 600 of the donors classified V segments as functional when productive rearrangements were above 56.7% and as segregating when the standard deviation between donors was above 5%. A statistical classification framework was built for diagnosing cytomegalovirus status from the catalog of TCR beta chain sequences. A later analysis assigned V and J genes by comparing TCR nucleotide sequences with IMGT/GENE-DB human TR gene sequences. In a later analysis, CDR3 sequences and most-parsimonious VDJ recombination scenarios were assigned using the TCRdist pipeline. In a later analysis, each TCR beta chain was defined by its CDR3 amino acid sequence together with its V-gene family, and reads lacking a unique V-gene family were excluded. A later analysis removed over 500 highly shared, low-generation-probability nucleotide sequences to deal with suspected cross-contamination and a sequencing artifact. A later analysis calculated a clonal expansion index for each public chain from normalized within-repertoire ranks of inferred template counts. Generation probabilities in a later analysis came from a VDJ recombination model fitted to out-of-frame rearrangements, and those results were checked against IGoR. A later analysis scored TCR-TCR, TCR-HLA and TCR-CMV co-occurrence with hypergeometric tests, applying a repertoire-size bias correction to TCR pairs. In a later analysis, false discovery rates were estimated by permuting HLA or CMV assignments 20 times. In a later analysis, co-occurring TCRs were grouped using DBSCAN, with TCRdist sequence similarity added in when clustering inside HLA-allele-positive subsets. Repertoires with fewer than 30,000 or more than 120,000 public chains, plus five repertoires with anomalous nucleotide sharing, were excluded from co-occurrence clustering. This is the immuneACCESS table as TCRdb keeps it, with only in-frame sequences that have V and J called. A part of the clones is gone; compared with another copy, unresolved V genes explain less than half, and the rest is unexplained. V and J calls and clone size come straight from that table; D and trimming were deduced from the DNA. In this sample the table shows some 170,000 clones, 70% to 85% of which occur a single time. The ten top clones hold roughly 1.7% of the sample.

A word on this clone: What antigen it recognizes has not been identified. Base quality data are lacking; no much larger clone is found one base away.

Including cysteine and phenylalanine, the CDR3 has 15 amino acids. The retained sequence is limited to the CDR3, 45 bases, with the frame set at the first base. CDR1 KGHSY and CDR2 FQNENV were looked up in the germline V gene. V and J are truncated by 4 bases and 0 bases respectively, leaving an intervening sequence of 12 bases. The cohort consisted of more than 650 healthy bone marrow donors. All cohort members were sampled while nominally healthy, although unrecorded immune exposures were likely present. The donor tested CMV seronegative, placing the donor among the 350 to 400 seronegative members of the cohort. Each donor provided a peripheral blood sample, and peripheral blood mononuclear cells were used for TCR beta sequencing. Genomic DNA extraction from the blood cell samples was performed with the Qiagen DNeasy Blood Extraction Kit.

Sequenced sample: PBMCs. This TCR derives from a woman in her 30s in good health and CMV-seronegative. The sequence links TRBV16 to TRBJ1-1, with the identity of the D gene unclear. The CDR3 region: CASSRKTAMNTEAFF. The bases read TGTGCCAGCAGCCGCAAGACTGCCATGAACACTGAAGCTTTCTTT.